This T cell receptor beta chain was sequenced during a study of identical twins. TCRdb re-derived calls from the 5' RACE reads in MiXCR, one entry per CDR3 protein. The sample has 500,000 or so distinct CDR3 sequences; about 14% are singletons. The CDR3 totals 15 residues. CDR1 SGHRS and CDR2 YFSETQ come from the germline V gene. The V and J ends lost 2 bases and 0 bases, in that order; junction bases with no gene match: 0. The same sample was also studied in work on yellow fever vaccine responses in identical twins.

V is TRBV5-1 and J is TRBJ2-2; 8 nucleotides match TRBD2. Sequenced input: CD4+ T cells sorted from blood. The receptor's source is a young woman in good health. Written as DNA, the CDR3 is TGCGCCAGCAGCTTTAGCGGGACGAACACCGGGGAGCTGTTTTTT. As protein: CASSFSGTNTGELFF.